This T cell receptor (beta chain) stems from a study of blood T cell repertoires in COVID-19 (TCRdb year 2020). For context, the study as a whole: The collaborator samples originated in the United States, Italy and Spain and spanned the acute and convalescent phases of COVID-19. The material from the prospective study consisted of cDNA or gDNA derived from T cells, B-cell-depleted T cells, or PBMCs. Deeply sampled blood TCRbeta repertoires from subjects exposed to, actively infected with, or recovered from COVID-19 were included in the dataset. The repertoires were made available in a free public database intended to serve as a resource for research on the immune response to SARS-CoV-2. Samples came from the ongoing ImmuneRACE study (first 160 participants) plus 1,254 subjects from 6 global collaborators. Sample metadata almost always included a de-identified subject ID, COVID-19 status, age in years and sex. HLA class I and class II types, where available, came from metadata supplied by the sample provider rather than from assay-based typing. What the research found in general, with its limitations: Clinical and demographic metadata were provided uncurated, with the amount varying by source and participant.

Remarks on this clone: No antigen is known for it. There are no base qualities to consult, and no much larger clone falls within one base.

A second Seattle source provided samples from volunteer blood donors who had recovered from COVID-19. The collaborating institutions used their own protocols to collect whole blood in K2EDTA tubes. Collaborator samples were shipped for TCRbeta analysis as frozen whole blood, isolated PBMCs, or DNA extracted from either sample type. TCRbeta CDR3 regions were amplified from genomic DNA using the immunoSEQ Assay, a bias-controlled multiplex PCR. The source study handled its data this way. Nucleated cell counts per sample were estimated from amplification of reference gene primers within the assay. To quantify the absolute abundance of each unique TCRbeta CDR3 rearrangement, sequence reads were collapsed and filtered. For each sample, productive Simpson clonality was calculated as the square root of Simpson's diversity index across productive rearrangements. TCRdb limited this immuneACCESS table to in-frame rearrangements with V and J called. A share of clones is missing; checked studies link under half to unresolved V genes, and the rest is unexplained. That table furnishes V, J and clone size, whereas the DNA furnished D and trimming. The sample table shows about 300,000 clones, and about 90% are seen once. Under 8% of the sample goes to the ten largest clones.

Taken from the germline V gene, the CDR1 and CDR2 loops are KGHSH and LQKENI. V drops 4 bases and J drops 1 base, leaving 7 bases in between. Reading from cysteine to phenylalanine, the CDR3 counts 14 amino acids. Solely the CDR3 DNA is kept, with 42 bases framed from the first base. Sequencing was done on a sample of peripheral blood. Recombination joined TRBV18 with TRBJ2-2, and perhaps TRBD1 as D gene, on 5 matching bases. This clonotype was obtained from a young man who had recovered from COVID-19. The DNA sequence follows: TGTGCCAGCTCACAGGGGAAGAACACCGGGGAGCTGTTTTTT. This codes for CASSQGKNTGELFF.